The 12 T cell receptor beta chains reported below all come from one sample, sequenced in a study of T cell responses to AZD1222 COVID-19 vaccine. Only in-frame clones appear in the TCRdb table, and some are missing; sequencing was by immunoSEQ multiplex PCR. The sample yields around 150,000 clones, 90% seen once. The sequenced sample was peripheral blood, obtained 28 days after the second AZD1222 dose. These receptors were collected from an adult who received the AZD1222 COVID-19 vaccine.

The chain combines TRBV27 with TRBJ1-2; 11 positions agree with TRBD1. This CDR3 spans 17 amino acids. CDR1 and CDR2 from the germline V gene are MNHEY and SMNVEV (reference sequence). Trimming took 4 bases from V and 4 from J; bases not matched to a gene: 11. The CDR3 spells CASSSGTGGLGFYGYTF. The CDR3 coding sequence is TGTGCCAGCAGTTCCGGGACAGGGGGTTTGGGATTCTATGGCTACACCTTC.

CDR3 sequence: CASSLVGREVYGYTF. CDR3 sequence (DNA): TGTGCCAGCAGCTTAGTCGGCAGGGAGGTCTATGGCTACACCTTC. J is TRBJ1-2 and V is TRBV7-9, with a tentative D call TRBD1 (5 bases). There are 15 residues in the CDR3. Deletions cut 1 base from V and 4 bases from J, with 13 bases between. CDR1 is SEHNR, CDR2 FQNEAQ, per germline (reference sequence).

The chain carries TRBV7-3 and TRBJ2-1; D possibly corresponds to TRBD2 (6 bases). Trimming left V 1 base short and J 0 bases short, with 13 bases between. CDR3 length equals 17 residues. Germline V gene lookup returns CDR1 SGHTA and CDR2 FQGTGA. In DNA, the CDR3 is TGTGCCAGCAGCTTAAAAGGGACTCCCGGCTCCTACAATGAGCAGTTCTTC. Its translation is CASSLKGTPGSYNEQFF. Filled out from reference TRBV7-3 and TRBJ2-1, the complete variable domain reads GAGVSQTPSNKVTEKGKYVELRCDPISGHTALYWYRQSLGQGPEFLIYFQGTGAADDSGLPNDRFFAVRPEGSVSTLKIQRTERGDSAVYLCASSLKGTPGSYNEQFFGPGTRLTVL.

This clone has just a few counts. V gene TRBV5-4 combines with J gene TRBJ2-7; TRBD2 matches 8 bases. The germline V gene encodes CDR1 SGHNT and CDR2 YYREEE (reference sequence). V lost 4 bases, J lost 0 bases, and 9 bases stayed unmatched. CDR3 size: 16 residues. CDR3 sequence reads: CASSNKLAGSSYEQYF. DNA of the CDR3: TGTGCCAGCAGCAATAAATTAGCGGGGAGCTCCTACGAGCAGTACTTC.

J is TRBJ1-2 and V is TRBV4-3; 9 nucleotides agree with TRBD1. The CDR3 loop spans 17 amino acids. V trimming: 4 bases; J trimming: 8 bases; junction bases outside the gene matches: 17. CDR1 is LGHNA and CDR2 is YSLEER in the germline V gene. Written as DNA, the CDR3 is TGCGCCAGCAGCCGAGAGGAGGACAGGGGACGAGTTGTAGGCTACACCTTC. Amino acids: CASSREEDRGRVVGYTF.

The chain employs TRBV7-2 and TRBJ1-2, with 8 nucleotides matching TRBD1. Germline CDR1 and CDR2: SGHTA and FQGNSA. J lost 4 bases, V lost 2 bases, and 3 bases had no gene match. The CDR3 consists of 14 residues. The CDR3 here is CASSLTGGVYGYTF. The CDR3 DNA sequence: TGTGCCAGCAGCTTAACAGGGGGGGTCTATGGCTACACCTTC.

This sequence joins TRBV5-5 and TRBJ2-7; D is ambiguous. The germline gives CDR1 SGHKS, CDR2 YYEKEE (reference sequence). The CDR3 sequence is 15 residues long. Trimming cost V 5 bases and J 5 bases, with 20 bases left between them. The CDR3 is CASSPTYSSANEQYF. The CDR3 coding sequence is TGTGCCAGCAGTCCCACATACTCATCTGCGAACGAGCAGTACTTC.

The CDR3 DNA reads as TGTGCCAGCGGGGGATCAGGGAGCTCCTATAATTCACCCCTCCACTTT. Amino acid sequence: CASGGSGSSYNSPLHF. J is TRBJ1-6 and V is TRBV2, with a tentative D call TRBD1 (5 bases). Germline lookup yields CDR1 SNHLY and CDR2 FYNNEI. V dropped 8 bases and J dropped 0 bases, with 14 bases sitting between them. The CDR3 loop spans 16 amino acids.

The V and J genes are TRBV5-1 and TRBJ1-3; TRBD1 might be the D (5 bases). CDR1 and CDR2 (germline): SGHRS, YFSETQ. Trimming shortened V by 4 bases and J by 2 bases, and 10 bases separated the two germline ends. CDR3 length equals 14 residues. The CDR3, as DNA: TGCGCCAGCAGCCCCGGGACTCCTGGAAACACCATATATTTT. This sequence encodes CASSPGTPGNTIYF.

This chain connects TRBV29-1 to TRBJ2-3; D gene uncertain. Germline CDR1 reads SQVTM; CDR2 reads ANQGSEA. V was shortened by 4 bases and J by 2 bases, with 10 bases between the two germline ends. The CDR3 length is 13 residues. CDR3: CSVGNRNTDTQYF. The DNA for the CDR3 is TGCAGCGTTGGAAACAGAAACACAGATACGCAGTATTTT.

The J gene is TRBJ1-1, the V gene TRBV28; D remains ambiguous. The germline gives CDR1 MDHEN, CDR2 SYDVKM. Trimming left V 1 base short and J 1 base short, with 7 bases between. This CDR3 comprises 14 residues. CDR3 sequence reads: CASSLSHSNTEAFF. The DNA for the CDR3 is TGTGCCAGCAGTTTATCACACTCGAACACTGAAGCTTTCTTT.

The chain recombines TRBV6-2 or TRBV6-3 with TRBJ1-2, with 8 bases aligning to TRBD1. Germline lookup yields CDR1 MNHEY and CDR2 SVGEGT. The CDR3 is 15 residues long. The V and J ends lost 5 bases and 4 bases, in that order; junction bases with no gene match: 9. Here the CDR3 DNA reads TGTGCCAGCAGTACCCGGACAGGGATCATCTATGGCTACACCTTC. It is translated as CASSTRTGIIYGYTF.